This is a list of T cell receptor beta chains from one sample in a study of cytomegalovirus exposure and HLA in healthy donors. Clones were sequenced by immunoSEQ multiplex PCR, and TCRdb holds only the in-frame ones, with some missing. Of 110,000 or so clones listed, roughly three quarters were seen once; the top ten hold approximately 5.1%. The sample taken for sequencing was PBMCs. These receptors came from a male donor in good health and CMV-seronegative. The CDR3 runs from the conserved cysteine through the conserved F or W. The D gene is left open where the match is weak. Size values are once, few and many counts, or a class for expanded clones, and some rows have none.

J | V | D | size | DNA | CDR3
TRBJ2-1 | TRBV9 | TRBD2 | - | TGTGCCAGCAGCGGCCGACTAGCGGTCCCCTCCTACAATGAGCAGTTCTTC | CASSGRLAVPSYNEQFF
TRBJ2-7 | TRBV19 | - | - | TGTGCCAGTAGTATAGGTAGCGAGAGCTCCTACGAGCAGTACTTC | CASSIGSESSYEQYF
TRBJ2-3 | TRBV7-9 | - | - | TGTGCCAGCATTCCCATAGGGGTCGCAGATACGCAGTATTTT | CASIPIGVADTQYF
TRBJ2-3 | TRBV19 | TRBD1 | - | TGTGCCAGTAGTATGACAGGGGCCGTCACAGATACGCAGTATTTT | CASSMTGAVTDTQYF
TRBJ2-7 | TRBV4-1 | TRBD2 | - | TGCGCCAGCAGCCAGGGGGAGGGCGGCGTTTACGAGCAGTACTTC | CASSQGEGGVYEQYF
TRBJ2-5 | TRBV6-1 | TRBD2 | few | TGTGCCACGGACGGGGGGGGAGAGACCCAGTACTTC | CATDGGGETQYF
TRBJ2-2 | TRBV10-3 | - | - | TGTGCCATTGCCGGGACACCAAACGACGGGGAGCTGTTTTTT | CAIAGTPNDGELFF
TRBJ2-6 | TRBV5-1 | - | few | TGCGCCACCGGGACATCTACGAGCTCTGGGGCCAACGTCCTGACTTTC | CATGTSTSSGANVLTF
TRBJ2-7 | TRBV27 | - | once | TGTGCCAGCAGCCCCTGGGGCGCCTACGAGCAGTACTTC | CASSPWGAYEQYF
TRBJ2-7 | TRBV5-1 | TRBD2 | once | TGCGCCAGCAGCCTCCCCCTAGCGGGAGCAGGAGAGCAGTACTTC | CASSLPLAGAGEQYF
TRBJ2-7 | TRBV6-5 | TRBD2 | - | TGTGCCACAAAGGGCGGGAGGGCCTCGTACGAGCAGTACTTC | CATKGGRASYEQYF
TRBJ1-3 | TRBV5-1 | TRBD1 | once | TGCGCCAGCAGCTCACTCACTCCGGGACAGGGTTCTGGAAACACCATATATTTT | CASSSLTPGQGSGNTIYF
TRBJ2-7 | TRBV28 | TRBD1 | - | TGTGCCAGCAGTTTGATACGAGGACAGGGGGCGGTTTGGCAGTACTTC | CASSLIRGQGAVWQYF
TRBJ2-1 | TRBV18 | TRBD2 | - | TGTGCCAGCTCACCAGGGACTACCGCCTACAATGAGCAGTTCTTC | CASSPGTTAYNEQFF
TRBJ2-1 | TRBV10-3 | TRBD2 | - | TGTGCCATCAGGGTAGCGGGGGAATACAATGAGCAGTTCTTC | CAIRVAGEYNEQFF
TRBJ2-1 | TRBV2 | TRBD2 | - | TGTGCCAGCAGAGACCGACTAGCGGGATCGTACAATGAGCAGTTCTTC | CASRDRLAGSYNEQFF
TRBJ2-7 | TRBV11-2 | TRBD1 | - | TGTGCCAGCAGCTCCAACAGGGGGCGTTCCTACGAGCAGTACTTC | CASSSNRGRSYEQYF
TRBJ2-3 | TRBV28 | TRBD2 | - | TGTGCCAGCAGTTTAGGGGTAGCGGGTGGTACAGATACGCAGTATTTT | CASSLGVAGGTDTQYF
TRBJ2-7 | TRBV14 | - | - | TGTGCCAGCAGCCAGAGAGTGGACGAGCAGTACTTC | CASSQRVDEQYF
TRBJ1-2 | TRBV27 | - | - | TGTGCCAGCAGTTTAGCCGGTGGAGGCAAGAGCTACACCTTC | CASSLAGGGKSYTF
TRBJ2-1 | TRBV7-9 | TRBD2 | - | TGTGCCAGCAGCTTAGGGCTAGCGGACAATGAGCAGTTCTTC | CASSLGLADNEQFF
TRBJ2-7 | TRBV29-1 | TRBD2 | - | TGCAGCGTTGACGGGGGGTTCCCCTACGAGCAGTACTTC | CSVDGGFPYEQYF
TRBJ1-5 | TRBV27 | - | - | TGTGCCAGCAGTTCTCCTAATCAGCCCCAGCATTTT | CASSSPNQPQHF
TRBJ2-2 | TRBV7-6 | - | few | TGTGCCAGCAGCCCAATTGGGGCCGGCGCGAACACCGGGGAGCTGTTTTTT | CASSPIGAGANTGELFF
TRBJ1-2 | TRBV5-6 | TRBD1 | - | TGTGCCAGCAGCTTGGCAGGGGGCTCCTATGGCTACACCTTC | CASSLAGGSYGYTF
TRBJ1-2 | TRBV7-9 | - | - | TGTGCCAGCAGCTCTTACTATGGCTACACCTTC | CASSSYYGYTF
TRBJ2-1 | TRBV12-1 | - | - | TGTGCCAGCAGCCCTGGGACTAGCGGGAGGGCCACATCCTACAATGAGCAGTTCTTC | CASSPGTSGRATSYNEQFF
TRBJ2-3 | TRBV21-1 | - | - | TGTGCCAGCAGCAAGTTAGCCCCTCGAAAATCCCTTCGGGATACGCAGTATTTT | CASSKLAPRKSLRDTQYF
TRBJ1-5 | TRBV7-9 | TRBD1 | few | TGTGCCAGCAGCTCGGGACAGGGGGCATGGAGCAATCAGCCCCAGCATTTT | CASSSGQGAWSNQPQHF
TRBJ2-1 | TRBV5-1 | TRBD2 | few | TGCGCCAGCAGCCAGGAGCGGGGGTCCTACAATGAGCAGTTCTTC | CASSQERGSYNEQFF
TRBJ2-1 | TRBV7-2 | - | - | TGTGCCAGCAGCTTATTGAGGTCCTACAATGAGCAGTTCTTC | CASSLLRSYNEQFF
TRBJ2-1 | TRBV7-3 | TRBD2 | once | TGTGCCAGCAGCTTAATGGCGGGAGGCCCCCTCAATGAGCAGTTCTTC | CASSLMAGGPLNEQFF
TRBJ2-1 | TRBV4-3 | - | - | TGCGCCAGCAGCCAATTCCCCAGGGGCAATGAGCAGTTCTTC | CASSQFPRGNEQFF
TRBJ2-2 | TRBV5-6 | - | - | TGTGCCAGCAGCTCCCGACGGGATAGAGAGCTGTTTTTT | CASSSRRDRELFF
TRBJ1-3 | TRBV30 | - | - | TGTGCCTACAAGCGCTCTGGAAACACCATATATTTT | CAYKRSGNTIYF
TRBJ2-1 | TRBV6-1 | - | - | TGTGCCAGCAGTGTGGAGCGGAAGAATGAGCAGTTCTTC | CASSVERKNEQFF
TRBJ2-7 | TRBV10-2 | - | few | TGCGCCAGCAGTGTGGGCTACTCCTACGAGCAGTACTTC | CASSVGYSYEQYF
TRBJ2-2 | TRBV7-9 | TRBD2 | - | TGTGCCAGCAGCAACGGACTAGCGGGATCCGGGGAGCTGTTTTTT | CASSNGLAGSGELFF
TRBJ2-7 | TRBV14 | TRBD1 | - | TGTGCCAGCAGCCATGTAACAGGGGGTAACTACGAGCAGTACTTC | CASSHVTGGNYEQYF
TRBJ2-7 | TRBV12-1 | - | - | TGTGCCAGCAGCTTTGCCCCCCGCTCCTACGAGCAGTACTTC | CASSFAPRSYEQYF
TRBJ1-1 | TRBV27 | - | - | TGTGCCAGCAGTTTTAACAGTATGAACACTGAAGCTTTCTTT | CASSFNSMNTEAFF
TRBJ1-1 | TRBV30 | - | - | TGTGCCTGGAACTTCGACAGGAACACTGAAGCTTTCTTT | CAWNFDRNTEAFF
TRBJ2-7 | TRBV5-1 | TRBD2 | - | TGCGCCAGCACCATAGCGGGAGGCTTCTACGAGCAGTACTTC | CASTIAGGFYEQYF
TRBJ1-5 | TRBV11-2 | - | - | TGTGCCAGCAGCTTCCTAGGCGGGAATAGCAATCAGCCCCAGCATTTT | CASSFLGGNSNQPQHF
TRBJ2-1 | TRBV6-1 | TRBD2 | - | TGTGCCAGCAGTGGGACTAGCGTCGGTGAGCAGTTCTTC | CASSGTSVGEQFF
TRBJ2-7 | TRBV5-4 | TRBD2 | - | TGTGCCTGCAGCTTACAGCGGGAGGGTCCGGCCGAGCAGTACTTC | CACSLQREGPAEQYF
TRBJ2-5 | TRBV14 | - | few | TGTGCCAGCAGCCCCGGGGATGGGGACTGGGAGGAGGAGACCCAGTACTTC | CASSPGDGDWEEETQYF
TRBJ2-3 | TRBV11-3 | TRBD2 | - | TGTGCCAGCAGCCCGGGGACTAGCGGGGGCACAGATACGCAGTATTTT | CASSPGTSGGTDTQYF
TRBJ2-5 | TRBV2 | TRBD2 | - | TGTGCCAGCAGTGACGGACTAGCGGGAGTAGATGAGACCCAGTACTTC | CASSDGLAGVDETQYF
TRBJ2-7 | TRBV29-1 | TRBD2 | few | TGCAGCGTCCCCGGGACTAGCGGGACCACCTACGAGCAGTACTTC | CSVPGTSGTTYEQYF
TRBJ1-1 | TRBV4-1 | TRBD1 | - | TGCGCCAGCAGCCACGACAGGGGTTCCACTGAAGCTTTCTTT | CASSHDRGSTEAFF
TRBJ2-7 | TRBV6-1 | TRBD1 | few | TGTGCCAGCAGTGGCCAGGGGTCGGCAGGGGGCCTCTACGAGCAGTACTTC | CASSGQGSAGGLYEQYF